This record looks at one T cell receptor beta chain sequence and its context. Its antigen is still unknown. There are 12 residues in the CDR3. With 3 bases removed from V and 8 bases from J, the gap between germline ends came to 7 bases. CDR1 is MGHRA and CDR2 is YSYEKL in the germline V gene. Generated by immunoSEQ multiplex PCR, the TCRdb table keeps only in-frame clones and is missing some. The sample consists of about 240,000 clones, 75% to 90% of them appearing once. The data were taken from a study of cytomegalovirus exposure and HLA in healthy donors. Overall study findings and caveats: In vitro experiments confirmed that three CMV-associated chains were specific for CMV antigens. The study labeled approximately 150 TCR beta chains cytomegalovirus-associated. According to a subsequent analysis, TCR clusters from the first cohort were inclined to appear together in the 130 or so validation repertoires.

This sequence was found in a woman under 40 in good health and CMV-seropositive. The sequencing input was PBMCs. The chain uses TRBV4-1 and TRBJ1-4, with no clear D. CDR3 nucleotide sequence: TGCGCCAGCAGCCAGGGCGGGGAAAAACTGTTTTTT. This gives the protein CASSQGGEKLFF.